The source of this T cell receptor (beta chain) is a study of T cells after yellow fever vaccination. There are 14 residues in the CDR3. V shed 0 bases and J shed 7 bases, with 13 bases lying between them. Germline loops: CDR1 DFQATT, CDR2 SNEGSKA (reference sequence). This clonotype was picked up a small number of times. TCRdb used MiXCR to reprocess the 5' RACE reads, holding one entry per CDR3 protein. There are about 240,000 distinct CDR3 sequences in the sample; less than 9% occur only once, and roughly 0.93% lies in the top ten. This sequence was found in a man aged 25-45 years who received the YFV17D yellow fever vaccine. The sample was CD4+ T cells sorted from PBMCs, taken 15 days after the yellow fever booster vaccination. The chain has TRBV20-1 and TRBJ2-1; tentatively, D is TRBD2 (5 bases). The CDR3 here is CSARDVAGLNEQFF. In DNA form, the CDR3 reads TGCAGTGCTAGAGATGTGGCGGGTCTTAATGAGCAGTTCTTC.